The 15 T cell receptor beta chains in this list originate from one sample, sequenced in a study of shared clonotypes between healthy human individuals. Libraries were prepared by immunoSEQ multiplex PCR; TCRdb keeps only in-frame clonotypes and omits some of them. The sample lists about 2 million clones, 95% seen once, with more than 0.1% in the top ten. The sequencing input was naive CD4+ T cells sorted from blood. As to subset: CD45RA+ positively selected. These receptors were taken from a man aged 18 to 30 in good health.

The genes are TRBV2 and TRBJ1-4; no clear D. The V and J ends lost 7 bases and 8 bases respectively, with 11 bases between them. CDR1 SNHLY and CDR2 FYNNEI come from the germline V gene. This CDR3 has 12 residues. The chain's CDR3 is CASKSVGEKLFF. As DNA, the CDR3 is TGTGCCAGCAAGTCAGTGGGGGAAAAACTGTTTTTT.

The chain couples TRBV6-5 to TRBJ1-3; no reliable D call. The CDR3 is 15 amino acids. V lost 2 bases, J lost 0 bases, and 8 bases lay in between. Germline values: CDR1 MNHEY, CDR2 SVGAGI. The CDR3 region is CASSYRPDSGNTIYF. CDR3 DNA sequence: TGTGCCAGCAGTTACAGGCCAGACTCTGGAAACACCATATATTTT.

CDR3 nucleotides: TGTGCCAGCAGCTTAGGTAGACTAGCCGAGCAGTACTTC. It codes for CASSLGRLAEQYF. The chain couples TRBV7-2 to TRBJ2-7; 7 bases are a match to TRBD2. The CDR3 contains 13 residues. Germline values: CDR1 SGHTA, CDR2 FQGNSA. J gave up 6 bases and V 1 base, and 3 bases lay outside the gene matches.

The chain couples TRBV10-3 to TRBJ2-7; 10 nucleotides line up with TRBD1. The junction had 9 bases not matched to a gene; V was cut back by 3 bases and J by 7 bases. Germline CDR1 is ENHRY and CDR2 is SYGVKD. This CDR3 has 15 amino acids. The DNA for the CDR3 is TGTGCCATCAGTGACTGGGACAGGGGCTCCCAGGAGCAGTACTTC. The encoded protein is CAISDWDRGSQEQYF.

With respect to this clone: A read error may account for a junction end that differs from germline. The V call is TRBV6-5, the J call TRBJ1-1; D is undetermined. Germline CDR1 MNHEY, CDR2 SVGAGI. The CDR3 has 14 residues. The CDR3 bases are TGTGCCATCAGTGGTAACAGCGTGAACACTGAAGCTTTCTTT. It specifies CAISGNSVNTEAFF.

V usage is TRBV28 and J usage is TRBJ1-3; tentative D call: TRBD1 (5 bases). Germline CDR1 reads MDHEN; CDR2 reads SYDVKM. The length of the CDR3 is 15 residues. Between the trimmed V and J ends, which lost 1 base and 4 bases, there was a span of 11 bases. In nucleotides, the CDR3 is TGTGCCAGCAGTTTATCAGGGTTGGGAGGAAACACCATATATTTT. The encoded protein is CASSLSGLGGNTIYF.

The CDR3 protein is CASSYAGNYEQYF. The CDR3 DNA reads TGTGCCAGCAGTTATGCAGGGAACTACGAGCAGTACTTC. J is TRBJ2-7 and V is TRBV6-5; tentatively, D is TRBD1 (5 bases). Trimming removed 3 bases from V and 3 bases from J, with 9 bases in between. The CDR3 sequence is 13 residues long. Looked up from germline, CDR1 is MNHEY and CDR2 is SVGAGI.

This clone appeared once. V and J are TRBV19 and TRBJ2-1; 8 bases fit TRBD2. The V gene end was trimmed by 5 bases and the J gene end by 6 bases; junction bases not matched to a gene: 6. The V gene's germline CDR1 is LNHDA and CDR2 SQIVND (reference sequence). The CDR3 runs to 14 residues. The CDR3 sequence: CASSPSGSPNEQFF. The CDR3 bases are TGTGCCAGTAGTCCCAGCGGGAGTCCCAATGAGCAGTTCTTC.

The chain carries TRBV7-3 and TRBJ1-2, with a tentative D call TRBD1 (6 bases). Looked up from germline, CDR1 is SGHTA and CDR2 is FQGTGA. CDR3 size: 19 residues. V was shortened by 5 bases and J by 3 bases, with 28 bases between the two germline ends. The CDR3 coding sequence is TGTGCCAGCAGCCCCATAAGAGGGCCACACGGCAGGGGTGACTATGGCTACACCTTC. Translated: CASSPIRGPHGRGDYGYTF.

This chain joins TRBV5-1 and TRBJ2-7; no clear D gene. Germline-derived CDR1 and CDR2 are SGHRS and YFSETQ. The CDR3 extends over 14 amino acids. Trimming shortened V by 4 bases and J by 4 bases, and 15 bases separated the two germline ends. In DNA form, the CDR3 reads TGCGCCAGCAGCAGAATGGACCTCGGGTACGAGCAGTACTTC. It translates to CASSRMDLGYEQYF.

This sequence joins TRBV9 and TRBJ2-7; D tentatively reads TRBD1 or TRBD2 (6 bases each). The V gene lost 0 bases and the J gene lost 2 bases, with 12 bases spanning the gap. This CDR3 has 15 residues. From germline, CDR1 is SGDLS and CDR2 YYNGEE. CDR3 DNA sequence: TGTGCCAGCAGCGTAGCGGGGGCAGGGCCCTACGAGCAGTACTTC. The encoded protein is CASSVAGAGPYEQYF.

For the CDR3, the DNA is TGCGCCAGCAGCCAAGATAAGGGGCCGGTCAGGGACAAATACAATGAGCAGTTCTTC. Its translation: CASSQDKGPVRDKYNEQFF. The V and J genes are TRBV4-1 and TRBJ2-1; possible D gene TRBD1, 6 bases. The CDR3 loop spans 19 amino acids. Trimming cost V 0 bases and J 4 bases, with 22 bases left between them. The V gene's germline CDR1 is MGHRA and CDR2 YSYEKL.

This clone was observed a single time. The rearrangement joins TRBV6-1 to TRBJ1-1; D is unresolved. V gave up 1 base and J gave up 2 bases, with 11 bases separating them. The CDR3 contains 15 residues. Germline V gene sequence: CDR1 MNHNS, CDR2 SASEGT. The CDR3 DNA sequence: TGTGCCAGCAGTGAAGGGTCTCTGGGAAACACTGAAGCTTTCTTT. Its translation is CASSEGSLGNTEAFF.

The J gene is TRBJ1-1, the V gene TRBV29-1, with D unclear. The V and J ends lost 6 bases and 0 bases respectively, with 11 bases between them. This CDR3 has 13 residues. CDR1 and CDR2 from the germline V gene are SQVTM and ANQGSEA. CDR3 region: CSVRREMNTEAFF. CDR3 bases: TGCAGCGTAAGACGGGAGATGAACACTGAAGCTTTCTTT.

The J gene is TRBJ2-3, the V gene TRBV5-1; D may be TRBD2 (6 bases). Germline CDR1 is SGHRS and CDR2 is YFSETQ. V dropped 4 bases and J dropped 0 bases, with 9 bases sitting between them. The CDR3 consists of 14 residues. DNA for the CDR3: TGCGCCAGCAGCCGGGCGGGAAGCACAGATACGCAGTATTTT. It codes for CASSRAGSTDTQYF.